These T cell receptor beta chains were read from a single sample in a study of blood T cell repertoires in COVID-19. Only in-frame clones appear in the TCRdb table, and some are missing; sequencing was by immunoSEQ multiplex PCR. The sample contains under 250,000 clones, roughly four fifths of which appear only once. Specimen: peripheral blood. The receptors stem from a middle-aged woman with active or convalescent COVID-19. The CDR3 runs from the conserved cysteine through the conserved F or W. The order of the fields is CDR3 length, V gene, clone size, J gene, D gene, CDR3 protein, CDR3 DNA. A D gene is named only where the DNA matches it firmly. Where a row states a size, it is once, few, many or the class of an expanded clone; other rows omit it.

len: 13
v_gene: TRBV10-2
abundance: NA
j_gene: TRBJ1-5
d_gene: NA
CDR3aa: CASRMGAGQPQHF
CDR3nt: TGCGCCAGCAGAATGGGGGCTGGGCAGCCCCAGCATTTT

len: 14
v_gene: TRBV9
abundance: NA
j_gene: TRBJ2-7
d_gene: TRBD1
CDR3aa: CASRESHRGREQYF
CDR3nt: TGTGCCAGCAGGGAATCCCACAGGGGCCGCGAGCAGTACTTC

len: 15
v_gene: TRBV24-1
abundance: few
j_gene: TRBJ1-2
d_gene: TRBD1
CDR3aa: CATSDPGTGDHGYTF
CDR3nt: TGTGCCACCAGTGACCCCGGGACAGGGGACCATGGCTACACCTTC

len: 15
v_gene: TRBV19
abundance: NA
j_gene: TRBJ2-7
d_gene: TRBD1
CDR3aa: CASRPTPDREAEQYF
CDR3nt: TGTGCCAGTAGACCGACCCCGGACAGGGAGGCCGAGCAGTACTTC

len: 16
v_gene: TRBV27
abundance: NA
j_gene: TRBJ2-3
d_gene: TRBD2
CDR3aa: CATGLAGGPGTDTQYF
CDR3nt: TGTGCCACCGGACTAGCGGGGGGGCCCGGCACAGATACGCAGTATTTT

len: 13
v_gene: TRBV14
abundance: NA
j_gene: TRBJ1-1
d_gene: NA
CDR3aa: CASSLRQNTEAFF
CDR3nt: TGTGCCAGCAGCCTCCGACAAAACACTGAAGCTTTCTTT

len: 16
v_gene: TRBV18
abundance: NA
j_gene: TRBJ1-4
d_gene: TRBD1
CDR3aa: CASSPRDRGIAEKLFF
CDR3nt: TGTGCCAGCTCACCCCGGGACAGGGGCATCGCTGAAAAACTGTTTTTT

len: 14
v_gene: TRBV7-2
abundance: few
j_gene: TRBJ1-2
d_gene: NA
CDR3aa: CASSLAEPGFGYTF
CDR3nt: TGTGCCAGCAGCTTAGCGGAGCCAGGGTTTGGCTACACCTTC

len: 14
v_gene: TRBV7-9
abundance: NA
j_gene: TRBJ1-1
d_gene: NA
CDR3aa: CASSLRQGNTEAFF
CDR3nt: TGTGCCAGCAGCTTGCGGCAAGGGAACACTGAAGCTTTCTTT

len: 13
v_gene: TRBV9
abundance: few
j_gene: TRBJ1-2
d_gene: TRBD1
CDR3aa: CASSVGQGHGYTF
CDR3nt: TGTGCCAGCAGCGTCGGACAGGGCCATGGCTACACCTTC

len: 10
v_gene: TRBV19
abundance: NA
j_gene: TRBJ2-5
d_gene: NA
CDR3aa: CASPEETQYF
CDR3nt: TGTGCCAGCCCGGAGGAGACCCAGTACTTC

len: 15
v_gene: TRBV28
abundance: NA
j_gene: TRBJ2-7
d_gene: TRBD1
CDR3aa: CASSSTGTGSYEQYF
CDR3nt: TGTGCCAGCAGTTCCACCGGGACAGGGTCCTACGAGCAGTACTTC

len: 12
v_gene: TRBV9
abundance: NA
j_gene: TRBJ1-1
d_gene: NA
CDR3aa: CASSRVNTEAFF
CDR3nt: TGTGCCAGCAGCAGAGTAAACACTGAAGCTTTCTTT

len: 14
v_gene: TRBV28
abundance: NA
j_gene: TRBJ1-6
d_gene: TRBD1
CDR3aa: CASSLWTGVSPLHF
CDR3nt: TGTGCCAGCAGTCTTTGGACAGGGGTGTCACCCCTCCACTTT

len: 15
v_gene: TRBV6-5
abundance: NA
j_gene: TRBJ2-1
d_gene: TRBD1
CDR3aa: CASSHPGQASNEQFF
CDR3nt: TGTGCCAGCAGTCACCCGGGACAGGCCTCCAATGAGCAGTTCTTC

len: 14
v_gene: TRBV19
abundance: NA
j_gene: TRBJ1-3
d_gene: NA
CDR3aa: CASSIRTAGNTIYF
CDR3nt: TGTGCCAGTAGTATTCGTACTGCTGGAAACACCATATATTTT

len: 14
v_gene: TRBV9
abundance: NA
j_gene: TRBJ1-2
d_gene: NA
CDR3aa: CASSFSRGGRGYTF
CDR3nt: TGTGCCAGCAGCTTCAGTCGGGGGGGCCGTGGCTACACCTTC

len: 14
v_gene: TRBV19
abundance: NA
j_gene: TRBJ1-1
d_gene: TRBD1
CDR3aa: CASKLDRGNTEAFF
CDR3nt: TGTGCCAGTAAACTAGACAGGGGGAACACTGAAGCTTTCTTT

len: 13
v_gene: TRBV6-5
abundance: few
j_gene: TRBJ1-5
d_gene: NA
CDR3aa: CASSYRVNQPQHF
CDR3nt: TGTGCCAGCAGTTACCGAGTCAATCAGCCCCAGCATTTT

len: 17
v_gene: TRBV7-9
abundance: NA
j_gene: TRBJ1-6
d_gene: TRBD1
CDR3aa: CASSLSDREILHSPLHF
CDR3nt: TGTGCCAGCAGCTTATCGGACAGGGAAATTCTCCATTCACCCCTCCACTTT

len: 16
v_gene: TRBV11-2
abundance: NA
j_gene: TRBJ2-1
d_gene: TRBD2
CDR3aa: CASSLTRGAGDNEQFF
CDR3nt: TGTGCCAGCAGCTTAACACGGGGCGCGGGGGACAATGAGCAGTTCTTC